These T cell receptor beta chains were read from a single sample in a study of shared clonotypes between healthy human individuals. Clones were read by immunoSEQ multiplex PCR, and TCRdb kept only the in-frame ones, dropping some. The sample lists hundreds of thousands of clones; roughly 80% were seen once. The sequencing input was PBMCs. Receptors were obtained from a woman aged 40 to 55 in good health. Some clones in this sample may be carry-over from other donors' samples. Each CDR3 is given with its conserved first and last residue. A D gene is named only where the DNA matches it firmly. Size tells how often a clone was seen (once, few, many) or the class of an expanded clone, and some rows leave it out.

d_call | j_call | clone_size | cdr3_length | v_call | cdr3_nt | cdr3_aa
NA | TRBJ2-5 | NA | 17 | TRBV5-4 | TGTGCCAGCAGCCCCCTGGGTAGCGGTTCGTACCAAGAGACCCAGTACTTC | CASSPLGSGSYQETQYF
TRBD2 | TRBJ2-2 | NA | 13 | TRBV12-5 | TGTGCTAGTGGACTAGCGGACACCGGGGAGCTGTTTTTT | CASGLADTGELFF
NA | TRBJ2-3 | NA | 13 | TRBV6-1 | TGTGCCAGCTCCGGGGCAGCCGAAGATACGCAGTATTTT | CASSGAAEDTQYF
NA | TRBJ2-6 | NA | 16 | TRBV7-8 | TGTGCCAGCAGCCCCCCTCAGTACTCTGGGGCCAACGTCCTGACTTTC | CASSPPQYSGANVLTF
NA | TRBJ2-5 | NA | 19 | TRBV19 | TGTGCCAGTAGTATAGATTGGCAAGGAAATGCCCAAATTAAAGAGACCCAGTACTTC | CASSIDWQGNAQIKETQYF
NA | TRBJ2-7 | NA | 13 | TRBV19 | TGTGCCAGTAGTACTGGAGTTGTCTACGAGCAGTACTTC | CASSTGVVYEQYF
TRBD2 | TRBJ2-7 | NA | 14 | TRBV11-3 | TGTGCCAGCAGCTTACGAGCGGGAGTAAGCGAGCAGTACTTC | CASSLRAGVSEQYF
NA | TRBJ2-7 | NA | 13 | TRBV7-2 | TGTGCCAGCAGCTTACGAGGGTCCTACGAGCAGTACTTC | CASSLRGSYEQYF
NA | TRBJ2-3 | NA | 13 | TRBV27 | TGTGCCAGCAGTTGGGTAAACTCAGATACGCAGTATTTT | CASSWVNSDTQYF
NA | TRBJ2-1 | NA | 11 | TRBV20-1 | TGCAGTGCTAGACCCTTCAATGAGCAGTTCTTC | CSARPFNEQFF
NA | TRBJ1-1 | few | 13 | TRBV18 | TGTGCCAGCTCAAGGAGGGGCGACACTGAAGCTTTCTTT | CASSRRGDTEAFF
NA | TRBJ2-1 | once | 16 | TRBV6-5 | TGTGCCAGCAGTTACTCGAGACAGAAGTCCCACAATGAGCAGTTCTTC | CASSYSRQKSHNEQFF
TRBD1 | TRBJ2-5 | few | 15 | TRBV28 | TGTGCCAGCAGTTCTTTTGGGACAGGGGAAGAGACCCAGTACTTC | CASSSFGTGEETQYF
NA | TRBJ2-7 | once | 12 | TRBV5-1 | TGCGCCAGCAGCTTGGCAGGCCACGAGCAGTACTTC | CASSLAGHEQYF
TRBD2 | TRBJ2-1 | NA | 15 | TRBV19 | TGTGCCAGTAGTATAGAGAGCGGGAGACTTGGTGAGCAGTTCTTC | CASSIESGRLGEQFF
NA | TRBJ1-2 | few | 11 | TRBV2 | TGTGCCAGCAGTGGCCCCTATGGCTACACCTTC | CASSGPYGYTF
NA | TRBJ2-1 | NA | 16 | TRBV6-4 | TGTGCCAGCAGTGAGGAAGGGTTGGGATCCTACAATGAGCAGTTCTTC | CASSEEGLGSYNEQFF
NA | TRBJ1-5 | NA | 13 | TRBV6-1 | TGTGCCAGCAGACCGACCCTGGCCCAGCCCCAGCATTTT | CASRPTLAQPQHF
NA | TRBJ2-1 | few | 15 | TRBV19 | TGTGCCAGTAGTCGGGGCGGCCCTGGGGACAATGAGCAGTTCTTC | CASSRGGPGDNEQFF
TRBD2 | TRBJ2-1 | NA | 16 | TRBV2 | TGTGCCAGCAGTGAAAGCGGGAGTCTCCTCTACAATGAGCAGTTCTTC | CASSESGSLLYNEQFF
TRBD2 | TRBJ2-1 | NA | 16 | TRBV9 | TGTGCCAGCAAGCAGATAGCGGGAGGGCCTTACAATGAGCAGTTCTTC | CASKQIAGGPYNEQFF
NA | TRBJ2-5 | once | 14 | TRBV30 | TGTGCCTACAGTTGGGCCGCCCTAGAGGAGACCCAGTACTTC | CAYSWAALEETQYF
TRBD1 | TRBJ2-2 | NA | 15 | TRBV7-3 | TGTGCCAGCAGCAATACAGGGGCGAACACCGGGGAGCTGTTTTTT | CASSNTGANTGELFF
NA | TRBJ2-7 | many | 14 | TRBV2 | TGTGCCAGCACCGCGGGGCCAGCTACCTACGAGCAGTACTTC | CASTAGPATYEQYF
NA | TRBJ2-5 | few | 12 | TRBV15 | TGTGCCACCAGCAGAGATGCCGAGACCCAGTACTTC | CATSRDAETQYF